The present T cell receptor (beta chain) was sequenced within a study of blood T cells in healthy people across ages. CDR3 length equals 14 residues. The V gene's germline CDR1 is DFQATT and CDR2 SNEGSKA (reference sequence). Deletions cut 5 bases from V and 0 bases from J, with 12 bases between. Through a sample-barcoded 5' primer and a J-beta primer mix, a second PCR was run for roughly 6 to 12 cycles. TCRdb analysed the 5' RACE reads with MiXCR anew, one entry per CDR3 protein. The table records around 1,900,000 distinct CDR3 sequences, about 39% of them present only once. Individuals who donated were healthy Caucasians from Russia aged about 6 to 90.

The TCR originated in a human donor in good health. The sequencing input was blood. The chain joins TRBV20-1 to TRBJ2-3; tentative D call: TRBD2 (5 bases). The CDR3 DNA sequence: TGCAGTGCTGGTTATGCGGGTAGCACAGATACGCAGTATTTT. Encoded protein: CSAGYAGSTDTQYF.